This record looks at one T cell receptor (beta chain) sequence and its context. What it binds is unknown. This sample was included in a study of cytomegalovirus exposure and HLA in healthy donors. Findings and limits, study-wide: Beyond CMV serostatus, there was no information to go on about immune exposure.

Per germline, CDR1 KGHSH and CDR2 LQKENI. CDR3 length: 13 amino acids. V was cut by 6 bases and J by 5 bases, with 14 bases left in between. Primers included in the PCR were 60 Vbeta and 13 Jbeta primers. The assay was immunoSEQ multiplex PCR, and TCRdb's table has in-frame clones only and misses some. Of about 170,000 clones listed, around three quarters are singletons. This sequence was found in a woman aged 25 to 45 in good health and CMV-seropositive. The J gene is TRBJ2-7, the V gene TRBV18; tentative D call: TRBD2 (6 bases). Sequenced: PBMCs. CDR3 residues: CASSPGSRHEQYF. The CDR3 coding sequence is TGTGCCAGCTCTCCCGGGAGTCGTCACGAGCAGTACTTC. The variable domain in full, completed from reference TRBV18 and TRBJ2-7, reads NAGVMQNPRHLVRRRGQEARLRCSPMKGHSHVYWYRQLPEEGLKFMVYLQKENIIDESGMPKERFSAEFPKEGPSILRIQQVVRGDSAAYFCASSPGSRHEQYFGPGTRLTVT.